A single sample gave rise to the 9 T cell receptor beta chains below, sequenced in a study of shared clonotypes between healthy human individuals. The assay was immunoSEQ multiplex PCR, and TCRdb's table has in-frame clones only and misses some. The sample lists some 580,000 clones, roughly 97% occurring once. Sequencing was done on a sample of naive CD4+ T cells sorted from blood. Stated subset: CD45RA+ positively selected. The receptors come from a woman aged 25 to 39 in good health.

V gene TRBV18 combines with J gene TRBJ2-5, with 11 bases that match TRBD1. Germline CDR1 and CDR2: KGHSH and LQKENI. The CDR3 length is 14 residues. Unmatched junction bases numbered 3, after V lost 6 bases and J lost 3 bases. As DNA, the CDR3 is TGTGCCAGCTCGCCGGGACAGGGGGAAGAGACCCAGTACTTC. Translation: CASSPGQGEETQYF.

This clone occurred once. The rearrangement joins TRBV5-1 to TRBJ2-3, with 8 bases fitting TRBD2. Germline V CDR1 and CDR2: SGHRS, YFSETQ. The V gene end was trimmed by 0 bases and the J gene end by 0 bases; junction bases not matched to a gene: 9. The CDR3 spans 18 residues. For the CDR3, the DNA is TGCGCCAGCAGCTTGGAATCTAGCGGGCTTACTAGCACAGATACGCAGTATTTT. Protein: CASSLESSGLTSTDTQYF.

In its sample, this clone was seen once. V and J are TRBV7-2 and TRBJ2-1; D ambiguous. The V and J ends lost 6 bases and 0 bases respectively, with 12 bases between them. Looked up from germline, CDR1 is SGHTA and CDR2 is FQGNSA. The CDR3 totals 15 residues. DNA of the CDR3: TGTGCCAGCAGATTCGCATACAGCTCCTACAATGAGCAGTTCTTC. Protein sequence: CASRFAYSSYNEQFF.

The chain has TRBV28 and TRBJ1-1; no reliable D call. CDR1 is MDHEN and CDR2 is SYDVKM in the germline V gene. CDR3 length: 14 residues. V lost 1 base, J lost 5 bases, and 11 bases lay in between. The CDR3 sequence: CASSLLGWKTEAFF. As DNA, the CDR3 is TGTGCCAGCAGTTTATTAGGTTGGAAGACTGAAGCTTTCTTT.

Remarks on this clone: The sample contains more than one DNA sequence encoding this CDR3. V is TRBV5-4 and J is TRBJ2-2; TRBD2 matches at 7 bases. This CDR3 is 14 amino acids long. Germline trimming cut 2 bases from V and 5 bases from J; bases unmatched to any gene: 3. Germline V CDR1 and CDR2: SGHNT, YYREEE (reference sequence). The CDR3 coding sequence is TGTGCCAGCAGCTTACCCGGGAGGACCGGGGAGCTGTTTTTT. Its translation is CASSLPGRTGELFF.

Concerning this clone: This CDR3 is also generated by other DNA sequences in the sample. V is TRBV5-1 and J is TRBJ2-5; D uncertain. In germline, CDR1 is SGHRS, CDR2 YFSETQ. Deletions cut 0 bases from V and 1 base from J, with 1 base between. The length of the CDR3 is 12 residues. CDR3 bases: TGCGCCAGCAGCTTGGGCCAAGAGACCCAGTACTTC. This gives the protein CASSLGQETQYF. The full variable domain, its missing parts supplied by reference TRBV5-1 and TRBJ2-5, is KAGVTQTPRYLIKTRGQQVTLSCSPISGHRSVSWYQQTPGQGLQFLFEYFSETQRNKGNFPGRFSGRQFSNSRSEMNVSTLELGDSALYLCASSLGQETQYFGPGTRLLVL.

This chain uses TRBV7-9 with TRBJ1-1; 9 bases align to TRBD1. The germline V gene has CDR1 SEHNR and CDR2 FQNEAQ (reference sequence). The V and J ends lost 5 bases and 1 base, in that order; junction bases with no gene match: 5. This CDR3 has 15 amino acids. The CDR3 coding sequence is TGTGCCAGCAGCAAGCCGGGACAGGGGAACACTGAAGCTTTCTTT. It yields the protein CASSKPGQGNTEAFF.

The gene calls are TRBV7-7 and TRBJ2-2, with D possibly matching TRBD2 (6 bases). Trimming took off 6 bases at V and 0 bases at J, with 14 bases between the two ends. Germline V CDR1 and CDR2: SSHAT, FNYEAQ (reference sequence). The CDR3 has 16 amino acids. CDR3 loop: CASSSLRGSNTGELFF. CDR3 in DNA: TGTGCCAGCAGTTCCTTGCGGGGTTCGAACACCGGGGAGCTGTTTTTT.

The genes are TRBV25-1 and TRBJ1-3; 7 bases match TRBD1. Per the germline V gene, CDR1 is MGHDK and CDR2 is SYGVNS. V shed 5 bases and J 4 bases; nucleotides not matched to a gene: 5. CDR3 size: 14 residues. The CDR3 bases are TGTGCCAGCAGTCCCTGGGACAGCGGAAACACCATATATTTT. Protein product: CASSPWDSGNTIYF.